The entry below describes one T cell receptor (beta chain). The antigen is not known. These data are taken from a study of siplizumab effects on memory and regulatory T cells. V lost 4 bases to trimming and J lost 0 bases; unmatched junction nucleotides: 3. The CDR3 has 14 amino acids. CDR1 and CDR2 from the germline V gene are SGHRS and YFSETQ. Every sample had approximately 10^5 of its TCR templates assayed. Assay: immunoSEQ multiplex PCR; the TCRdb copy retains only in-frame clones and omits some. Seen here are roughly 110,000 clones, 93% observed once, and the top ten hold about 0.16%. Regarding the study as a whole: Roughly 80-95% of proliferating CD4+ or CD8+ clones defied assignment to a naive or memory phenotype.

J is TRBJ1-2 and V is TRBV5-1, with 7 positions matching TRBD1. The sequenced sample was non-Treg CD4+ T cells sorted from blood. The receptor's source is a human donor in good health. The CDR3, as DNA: TGCGCCAGCAGCCCGGGACAGCCTAACTATGGCTACACCTTC. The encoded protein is CASSPGQPNYGYTF.